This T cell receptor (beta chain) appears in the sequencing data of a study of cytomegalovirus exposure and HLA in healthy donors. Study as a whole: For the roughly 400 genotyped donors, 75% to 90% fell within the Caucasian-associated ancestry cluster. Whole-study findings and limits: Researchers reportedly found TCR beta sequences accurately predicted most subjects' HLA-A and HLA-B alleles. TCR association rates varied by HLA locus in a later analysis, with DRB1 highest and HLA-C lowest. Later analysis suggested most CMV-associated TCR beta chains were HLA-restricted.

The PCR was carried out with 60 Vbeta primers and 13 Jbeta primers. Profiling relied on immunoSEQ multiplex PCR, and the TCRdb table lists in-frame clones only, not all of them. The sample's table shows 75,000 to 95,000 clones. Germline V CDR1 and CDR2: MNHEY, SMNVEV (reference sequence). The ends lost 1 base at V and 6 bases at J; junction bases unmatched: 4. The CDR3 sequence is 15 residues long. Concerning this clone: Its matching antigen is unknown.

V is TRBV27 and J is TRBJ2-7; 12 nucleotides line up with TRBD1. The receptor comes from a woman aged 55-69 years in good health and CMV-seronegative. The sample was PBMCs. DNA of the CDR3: TGTGCCAGCAGTTTATTGGGACAGGGGGCAGGCGAGCAGTACTTC. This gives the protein CASSLLGQGAGEQYF.